Sequencing of this T cell receptor beta chain was carried out in a study of blood T cell repertoires in COVID-19. Across the whole study: PBMCs, B-cell-depleted T cells, or T cells provided the cDNA or gDNA that made up the material.

This study enrolled people aged about 18 to 90 from about 24 US geographic areas. Participants had their cohort set by participant-reported clinical history. Two consecutive negative NP/OP PCR tests, clearance, or resolved symptoms defined Cohort 3 recovery. This table comes from immunoSEQ multiplex PCR, and its TCRdb copy is limited to in-frame clones, with some not included. The sample lists about 300,000 clones, approximately 83% seen once, with around 2.1% in the top ten. The CDR3 has 17 amino acids. V lost 0 bases to trimming and J lost 1 base; unmatched junction nucleotides: 9. The receptor comes from a man aged 25 to 40 who had recovered from COVID-19. Sequencing was carried out using PBMCs or T cells enriched from blood (not recorded which). The chain employs TRBV5-3 and TRBJ1-1; TRBD1 agrees at 7 bases. TRBV5-3 is an open reading frame, and its role is uncertain. CDR3 DNA sequence: TGTGCCAGAAGCTTGGTCATCCAGGGGGTTTCGAACACTGAAGCTTTCTTT. Amino acid sequence: CARSLVIQGVSNTEAFF.